The entry below describes one T cell receptor beta chain. This entry is derived from a study of blood T cell repertoires in COVID-19. This table comes from immunoSEQ multiplex PCR, and its TCRdb copy is limited to in-frame clones, with some not included. The repertoire holds 200,000 to 300,000 clones, with about 86% as singletons. Germline assignment: CDR1 SQVTM and CDR2 ANQGSEA. This CDR3 has 12 amino acids. Trimming at V came to 7 bases and at J to 4 bases, leaving 6 bases not matched to a gene. Sequences were obtained from peripheral blood. The rearrangement links TRBV29-1 to TRBJ1-1; TRBD1 matches at 7 bases. The sequence came from a man aged 30 to 45 with active or convalescent COVID-19. CDR3 DNA sequence: TGCAGCGCCGAGTCAGGGGGCACTGAAGCTTTCTTT. Translated, it gives CSAESGGTEAFF.